The present entry profiles one T cell receptor beta chain with its context. This entry comes from a study of blood T cell repertoires in COVID-19. Across the whole study: Acute and convalescent COVID-19 samples came from the United States, Italy and Spain. The analysed material was cDNA or gDNA that came from T cells, B-cell-depleted T cells, or PBMCs.

The CDR3 has 13 residues. Germline V gene data show CDR1 as LNHDA and CDR2 as SQIVND (reference sequence). V lost 3 bases and J 6 bases, leaving 8 bases between the germline ends. Original analysis: By means of reference gene primer amplification, nucleated cell counts were estimated. TCRdb's table, derived via immunoSEQ multiplex PCR, lists solely in-frame clones and lacks some. V, J and clone size were drawn from that table, and D and trimming were deduced from the DNA. The table has roughly 150,000 clones, 70% to 90% seen once. Allocation to cohorts depended on clinical history reported by the participants.

This TCR was recovered from a woman between 35 and 50 years old who had recovered from COVID-19. Input material: PBMCs or T cells enriched from blood (not recorded which). The J gene is TRBJ1-4, the V gene TRBV19; TRBD1 is a possible D gene (5 bases). The CDR3: CASSIDRHEKLFF. The CDR3 DNA reads TGTGCCAGTAGTATCGACAGACATGAAAAACTGTTTTTT.